These T cell receptor beta chains were read from a single sample in a study of T cells of healthy individuals. One entry per CDR3 protein results from TCRdb running MiXCR on the 5' RACE reads. The sample carries approximately 58,000 distinct CDR3 sequences, roughly 14% recorded once. All receptors come from a human donor in good health. CDR3s include the opening cysteine and the closing phenylalanine or tryptophan. Fields, in order: clone size, J gene, D gene, CDR3 length, V gene, CDR3 protein, CDR3 DNA. D genes are given only for firm matches. For some rows the clone size is stated as once, few or many, or as a class when expanded; others skip it.

.	TRBJ2-5	TRBD2	16	TRBV28	CASSTLAGAIQETQYF	TGTGCCAGCAGTACCTTAGCGGGGGCTATCCAAGAGACCCAGTACTTC
many	TRBJ2-5	.	14	TRBV14	CASSLTGGLQTQYF	TGTGCCAGCAGCCTGACCGGGGGGCTTCAGACCCAGTACTTC
few	TRBJ2-5	.	14	TRBV5-1	CASSLEGGKETQYF	TGCGCCAGCAGCTTGGAGGGGGGGAAAGAGACCCAGTACTTC
many	TRBJ1-2	.	13	TRBV20-1	CSARSGGVYGYTF	TGCAGTGCTAGATCGGGGGGAGTCTATGGCTACACCTTC
few	TRBJ2-4	TRBD2	14	TRBV7-2	CASSLYTSGGSQYF	TGTGCCAGCAGCTTATATACTAGCGGGGGAAGTCAGTACTTC
.	TRBJ1-2	TRBD1	14	TRBV20-1	CSAHLPGTGNGYTF	TGCAGTGCCCACCTCCCCGGGACAGGGAATGGCTACACCTTC
few	TRBJ1-6	.	14	TRBV7-3	CASSAGQVNSPLHF	TGTGCCAGCAGCGCCGGTCAGGTTAATTCACCCCTCCACTTT
many	TRBJ2-7	.	13	TRBV10-3	CAISEAIDYEQYF	TGTGCCATCAGTGAAGCCATAGACTACGAGCAGTACTTC
few	TRBJ1-2	.	11	TRBV20-1	CSARWEGGYTF	TGCAGTGCACGATGGGAGGGCGGCTACACCTTC
many	TRBJ2-1	TRBD2	15	TRBV12-3/TRBV12-4	CASSLKRGGSGEQFF	TGTGCCAGCAGTTTAAAGCGGGGGGGCTCTGGTGAGCAGTTCTTC
once	TRBJ1-1	.	15	TRBV20-1	CSALTANQMNTEAFF	TGCAGTGCCCTGACAGCTAACCAAATGAACACTGAAGCTTTCTTT
.	TRBJ1-2	TRBD1	14	TRBV13	CASSRGGQGNGYTF	TGTGCCAGCAGCCGAGGGGGACAGGGTAATGGCTACACCTTC
few	TRBJ2-3	.	14	TRBV25-1	CASLGTLITDTQYF	TGTGCCAGCCTGGGGACGTTGATCACAGATACGCAGTATTTT
few	TRBJ2-3	TRBD1	14	TRBV24-1	CATSDPGTVDTQYF	TGTGCCACCAGTGACCCTGGGACAGTCGATACGCAGTATTTT
few	TRBJ1-5	.	15	TRBV12-3/TRBV12-4	CASSLGSPGYQPQHF	TGTGCCAGCAGTTTAGGTAGTCCAGGCTATCAGCCCCAGCATTTT
.	TRBJ1-1	TRBD1	16	TRBV18	CASSQGQGLRGTEAFF	TGTGCCAGCTCACAGGGACAGGGCCTTAGGGGCACTGAAGCTTTCTTT
.	TRBJ2-3	.	16	TRBV25-1	CASSEWGTVSTDTQYF	TGTGCCAGCAGTGAATGGGGGACCGTAAGCACAGATACGCAGTATTTT
many	TRBJ1-2	.	14	TRBV7-9	CASSLVAVNYGYTF	TGTGCCAGCAGCTTAGTCGCGGTTAACTATGGCTACACCTTC
many	TRBJ2-1	.	15	TRBV29-1	CSVEEAGGGHNEQFF	TGCAGCGTTGAAGAGGCGGGTGGCGGACACAATGAGCAGTTCTTC
few	TRBJ2-5	.	14	TRBV6-6	CASSSPADQETQYF	TGTGCCAGCAGTTCGCCGGCGGATCAAGAGACCCAGTACTTC
few	TRBJ1-6	TRBD1	15	TRBV9	CASSASGQSNSPLHF	TGTGCCAGCAGCGCGTCGGGACAGTCAAATTCACCCCTCCACTTT
many	TRBJ2-7	.	15	TRBV4-1	CASSPISGIGYEQYF	TGCGCCAGCAGTCCAATTAGCGGAATTGGCTACGAGCAGTACTTC
many	TRBJ2-7	.	12	TRBV3-1	CASSPLAGGQYF	TGTGCCAGCAGCCCCCTGGCGGGCGGGCAGTACTTC
.	TRBJ1-6	.	14	TRBV6-1	CASSEVWGYSPLHF	TGTGCCAGCAGTGAAGTTTGGGGCTACTCACCCCTCCACTTT
many	TRBJ1-1	.	14	TRBV4-3	CASSQDNGYTEAFF	TGCGCCAGCAGCCAAGATAACGGATACACTGAAGCTTTCTTT
few	TRBJ2-7	.	12	TRBV5-1	CASSANGDEQYF	TGCGCCAGCAGCGCAAACGGGGACGAGCAGTACTTC
.	TRBJ2-3	.	14	TRBV14	CASSQGWGTDTQYF	TGTGCCAGCAGCCAAGGTTGGGGCACAGATACGCAGTATTTT
.	TRBJ1-3	.	15	TRBV7-2	CASSPGLSSGNTIYF	TGTGCCAGCAGCCCCGGACTGAGCTCTGGAAACACCATATATTTT